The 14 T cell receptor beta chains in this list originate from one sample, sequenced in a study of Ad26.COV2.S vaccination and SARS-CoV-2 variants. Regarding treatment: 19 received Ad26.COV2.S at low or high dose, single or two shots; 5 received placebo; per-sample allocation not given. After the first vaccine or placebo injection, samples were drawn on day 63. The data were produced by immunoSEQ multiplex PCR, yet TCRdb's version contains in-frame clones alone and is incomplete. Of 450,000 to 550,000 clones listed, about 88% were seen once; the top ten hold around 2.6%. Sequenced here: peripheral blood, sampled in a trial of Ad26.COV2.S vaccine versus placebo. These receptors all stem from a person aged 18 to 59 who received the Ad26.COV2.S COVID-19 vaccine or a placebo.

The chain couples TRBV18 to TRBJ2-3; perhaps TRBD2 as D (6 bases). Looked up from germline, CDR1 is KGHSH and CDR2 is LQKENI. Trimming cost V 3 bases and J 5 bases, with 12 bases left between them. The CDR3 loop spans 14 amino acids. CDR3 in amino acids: CASSPRGNRDTQYF. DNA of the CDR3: TGTGCCAGCTCACCGCGCGGGAATAGAGATACGCAGTATTTT.

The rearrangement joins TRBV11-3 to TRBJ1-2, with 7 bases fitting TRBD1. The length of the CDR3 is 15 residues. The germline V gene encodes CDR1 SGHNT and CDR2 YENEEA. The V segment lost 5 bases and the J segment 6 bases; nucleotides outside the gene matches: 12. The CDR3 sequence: CASSKDRTNRDGYTF. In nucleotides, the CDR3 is TGTGCCAGCAGCAAGGACAGGACTAATAGGGATGGCTACACCTTC. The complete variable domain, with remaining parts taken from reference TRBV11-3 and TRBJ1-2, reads EAGVVQSPRYKIIEKKQPVAFWCNPISGHNTLYWYLQNLGQGPELLIRYENEEAVDDSQLPKDRFSAERLKGVDSTLKIQPAELGDSAVYLCASSKDRTNRDGYTFGSGTRLTVV.

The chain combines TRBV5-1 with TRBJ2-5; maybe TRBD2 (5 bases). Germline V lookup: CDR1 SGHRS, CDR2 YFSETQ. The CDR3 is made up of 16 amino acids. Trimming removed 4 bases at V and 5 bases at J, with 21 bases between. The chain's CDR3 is CASSPTEARGVETQYF. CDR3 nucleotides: TGCGCCAGCAGCCCGACCGAGGCACGGGGAGTGGAGACCCAGTACTTC.

CDR3 residues: CASKVPGDYGYTF. In DNA form, the CDR3 reads TGTGCCAGTAAGGTTCCGGGGGACTATGGCTACACCTTC. The chain employs TRBV19 and TRBJ1-2; D may be TRBD1 (5 bases). The ends were cut back, 7 bases at V and 3 bases at J, with 12 bases in the middle. The germline V gene encodes CDR1 LNHDA and CDR2 SQIVND (reference sequence). This CDR3 contains 13 residues.

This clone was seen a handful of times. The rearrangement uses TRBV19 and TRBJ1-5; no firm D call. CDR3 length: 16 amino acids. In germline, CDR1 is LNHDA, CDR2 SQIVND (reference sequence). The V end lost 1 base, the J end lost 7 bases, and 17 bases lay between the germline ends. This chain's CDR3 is CASSIGEGSVSQPQHF. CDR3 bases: TGTGCCAGTAGTATAGGAGAGGGATCCGTGTCGCAGCCCCAGCATTTT. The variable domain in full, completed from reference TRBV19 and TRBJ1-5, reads DGGITQSPKYLFRKEGQNVTLSCEQNLNHDAMYWYRQDPGQGLRLIYYSQIVNDFQKGDIAEGYSVSREKKESFPLTVTSAQKNPTAFYLCASSIGEGSVSQPQHFGDGTRLSIL.

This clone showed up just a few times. The CDR3 nucleotides read TGCGCCAGCAGCCAGAGGGGATCCTATAATTCACCCCTCCACTTT. Amino acid sequence: CASSQRGSYNSPLHF. V and J are TRBV4-1 and TRBJ1-6; TRBD1 is a possible D gene (5 bases). V dropped 3 bases and J dropped 1 base, with 7 bases sitting between them. The CDR3 is 15 amino acids. Germline V gene data show CDR1 as MGHRA and CDR2 as YSYEKL.

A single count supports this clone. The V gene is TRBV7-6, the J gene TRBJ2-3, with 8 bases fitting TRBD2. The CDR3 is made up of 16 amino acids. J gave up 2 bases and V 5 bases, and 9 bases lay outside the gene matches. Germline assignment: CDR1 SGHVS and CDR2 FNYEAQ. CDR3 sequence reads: CASSRNGGASTDTQYF. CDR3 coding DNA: TGTGCCAGCAGCCGTAACGGGGGGGCCTCCACAGATACGCAGTATTTT.

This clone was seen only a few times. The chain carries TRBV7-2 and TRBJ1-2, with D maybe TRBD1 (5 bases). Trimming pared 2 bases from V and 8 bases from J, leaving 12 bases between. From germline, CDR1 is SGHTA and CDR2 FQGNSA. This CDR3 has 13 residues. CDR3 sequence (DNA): TGTGCCAGCAGCTTAATGGGGGTGGAAGGCTACACCTTC. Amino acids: CASSLMGVEGYTF. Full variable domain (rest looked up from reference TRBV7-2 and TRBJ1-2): GAGVSQSPSNKVTEKGKDVELRCDPISGHTALYWYRQSLGQGLEFLIYFQGNSAPDKSGLPSDRFSAERTGGSVSTLTIQRTQQEDSAVYLCASSLMGVEGYTFGSGTRLTVV.

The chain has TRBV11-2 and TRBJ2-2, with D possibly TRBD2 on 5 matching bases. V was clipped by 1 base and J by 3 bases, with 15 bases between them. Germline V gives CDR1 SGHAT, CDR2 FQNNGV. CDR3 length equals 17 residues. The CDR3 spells CASSLGTARTYTGELFF. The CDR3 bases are TGTGCCAGCAGCTTAGGAACGGCACGGACTTACACCGGGGAGCTGTTTTTT. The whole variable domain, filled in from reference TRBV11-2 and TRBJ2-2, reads EAGVAQSPRYKIIEKRQSVAFWCNPISGHATLYWYQQILGQGPKLLIQFQNNGVVDDSQLPKDRFSAERLKGVDSTLKIQPAKLEDSAVYLCASSLGTARTYTGELFFGEGSRLTVL.

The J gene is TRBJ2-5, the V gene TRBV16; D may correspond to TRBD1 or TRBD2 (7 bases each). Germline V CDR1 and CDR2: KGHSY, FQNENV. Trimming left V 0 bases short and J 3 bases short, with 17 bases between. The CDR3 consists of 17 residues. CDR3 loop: CASSQSPGGTDEETQYF. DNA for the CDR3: TGTGCCAGCAGCCAATCTCCCGGGGGGACAGACGAAGAGACCCAGTACTTC.

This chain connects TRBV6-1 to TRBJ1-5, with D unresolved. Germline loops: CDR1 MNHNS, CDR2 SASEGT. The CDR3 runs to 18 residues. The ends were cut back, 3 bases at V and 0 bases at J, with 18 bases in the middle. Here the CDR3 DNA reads TGTGCCAGCAGTGATCCGTCGGAGCGCATCTATAGCAATCAGCCCCAGCATTTT. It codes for CASSDPSERIYSNQPQHF.

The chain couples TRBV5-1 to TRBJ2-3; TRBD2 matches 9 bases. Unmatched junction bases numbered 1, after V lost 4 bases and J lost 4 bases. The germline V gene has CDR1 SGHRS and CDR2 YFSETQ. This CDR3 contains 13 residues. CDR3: CASSRTSADTQYF. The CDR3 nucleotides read TGCGCCAGCAGCCGGACTAGCGCAGATACGCAGTATTTT.

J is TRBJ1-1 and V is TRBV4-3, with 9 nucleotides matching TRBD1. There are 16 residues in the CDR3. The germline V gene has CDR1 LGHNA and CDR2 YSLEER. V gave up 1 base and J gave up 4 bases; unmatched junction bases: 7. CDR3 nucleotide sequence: TGCGCCAGCAGCCAAGTGTGGGGACAGGGTGGCACTGAAGCTTTCTTT. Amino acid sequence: CASSQVWGQGGTEAFF.

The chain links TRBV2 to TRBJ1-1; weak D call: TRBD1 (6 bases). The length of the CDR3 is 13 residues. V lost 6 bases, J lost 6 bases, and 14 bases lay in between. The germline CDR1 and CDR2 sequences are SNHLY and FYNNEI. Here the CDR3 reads CASRQGSTPEAFF. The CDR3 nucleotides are TGTGCCAGCAGACAGGGAAGTACTCCTGAAGCTTTCTTT.